A single sample gave rise to the 30 T cell receptor beta chains below, sequenced in a study of shared clonotypes between healthy human individuals. The method was immunoSEQ multiplex PCR; TCRdb's version includes in-frame clones alone and lacks a portion of them. The data hold around 1.1 million clones, with approximately 75% observed a single time. The sequenced sample consisted of memory CD4+ T cells from PBMCs. The subset: CD45RA-negative fraction. These receptors were collected from a man younger than 30 in good health. Some clones in this sample may be carry-over from other donors' samples.

This chain connects TRBV1 to TRBJ1-5; TRBD1, the table's D call, was not compared with the DNA. TRBV1 is deemed a pseudogene. The CDR3 consists of 19 residues. The CDR3 loop reads CTSTQPNPETGDSNQPQHF. CDR3 nucleotides: TGCACCAGCACCCAACCCAATCCCGAGACAGGGGACAGCAATCAGCCCCAGCATTTT.

This sequence joins TRBV19 and TRBJ2-7; TRBD2 aligns across 9 bases. This CDR3 contains 14 residues. J gave up 1 base and V 4 bases, and 2 bases lay outside the gene matches. Germline V lookup: CDR1 LNHDA, CDR2 SQIVND (reference sequence). This CDR3 is CASSSLAGSYEQYF. CDR3 coding DNA: TGTGCCAGTAGTAGCCTAGCGGGGTCCTACGAGCAGTACTTC. Filled out from reference TRBV19 and TRBJ2-7, the complete variable domain reads DGGITQSPKYLFRKEGQNVTLSCEQNLNHDAMYWYRQDPGQGLRLIYYSQIVNDFQKGDIAEGYSVSREKKESFPLTVTSAQKNPTAFYLCASSSLAGSYEQYFGPGTRLTVT.

The chain recombines TRBV14 with TRBJ2-7; D may be TRBD2 (6 bases). Germline CDR1 and CDR2: SGHDN and FVKESK. V lost 1 base and J lost 5, with 12 bases in between. CDR3 length equals 14 residues. The CDR3 sequence: CASSQAGARNEQYF. The CDR3 bases are TGTGCCAGCAGCCAAGCGGGAGCCCGTAACGAGCAGTACTTC.

This clone was picked up a small number of times. The chain couples TRBV6-1 to TRBJ1-2; TRBD1 matches at 7 bases. CDR1 and CDR2 (germline): MNHNS, SASEGT. This CDR3 has 13 amino acids. The V and J ends lost 5 bases and 2 bases, in that order; junction bases with no gene match: 2. CDR3: CASSQQGNYGYTF. CDR3 nucleotides: TGTGCCAGCAGTCAACAGGGGAACTATGGCTACACCTTC.

The chain combines TRBV10-2 with TRBJ2-7; D gene uncertain. TRBJ2-5 matches the DNA end more closely, so the J call is doubtful. The CDR3 runs to 15 residues. The germline gives CDR1 WSHSY, CDR2 SAAADI. CDR3 in amino acids: CASSESLYSIETQYF. For the CDR3, the DNA is TGCGCCAGCAGTGAGTCCCTCTACAGTATAGAGACCCAGTACTTC.

The chain uses TRBV7-9 and TRBJ2-3, with TRBD1 as a possible D gene (6 bases). The germline CDR1 and CDR2 sequences are SEHNR and FQNEAQ (reference sequence). The length of the CDR3 is 15 residues. Trimming removed 4 bases at V and 0 bases at J, with 11 bases between. CDR3 DNA: TGTGCCAGCAGCTCGACAGGCCTGAGCACAGATACGCAGTATTTT. Protein product: CASSSTGLSTDTQYF.

The chain joins TRBV19 to TRBJ1-1; TRBD1 matches at 7 bases. Germline trimming cut 1 base from V and 3 bases from J; bases unmatched to any gene: 8. From germline, CDR1 is LNHDA and CDR2 SQIVND (reference sequence). The CDR3 consists of 16 residues. CDR3 sequence (DNA): TGTGCCAGTAGTATAGTCGGACAGGTGGGATACACTGAAGCTTTCTTT. Amino acid sequence: CASSIVGQVGYTEAFF.

This chain connects TRBV27 to TRBJ1-5; 7 positions agree with TRBD1. Germline values: CDR1 MNHEY, CDR2 SMNVEV (reference sequence). The CDR3 contains 16 residues. V shed 5 bases and J 4 bases; nucleotides not matched to a gene: 11. CDR3 sequence: CASSPSRQGGNQPQHF. CDR3 sequence (DNA): TGTGCCAGCAGTCCGTCCAGACAGGGAGGTAATCAGCCCCAGCATTTT.

This rearrangement joins TRBV9 to TRBJ1-3; a possible D gene is TRBD1 (6 bases). This CDR3 contains 17 residues. Looked up from germline, CDR1 is SGDLS and CDR2 is YYNGEE. Trimming took off 3 bases at V and 0 bases at J, with 16 bases between the two ends. CDR3 coding DNA: TGTGCCAGCAGCGCCGCCGGGACATATCTCTCTGGAAACACCATATATTTT. As protein: CASSAAGTYLSGNTIYF.

This chain connects TRBV5-1 to TRBJ2-7; TRBD2 aligns across 10 bases. The CDR3 runs 15 residues. The germline V gene has CDR1 SGHRS and CDR2 YFSETQ. Unmatched junction bases numbered 6, after V lost 0 bases and J lost 6 bases. CDR3 coding DNA: TGCGCCAGCAGCTTGGGGCTAGCGGGAGACGGCGAGCAGTACTTC. Translated: CASSLGLAGDGEQYF.

The chain has TRBV7-8 and TRBJ1-5, with a weak D call TRBD1 (5 bases). V gave up 5 bases and J gave up 1 base, with 15 bases separating them. Germline V CDR1 and CDR2: SGHVS, FQNEAQ. This CDR3 region has 16 residues. The CDR3 nucleotides read TGTGCCAGCAGCCCGGGACGGGTGGGAAGCAATCAGCCCCAGCATTTT. It translates to CASSPGRVGSNQPQHF. The whole variable domain, filled in from reference TRBV7-8 and TRBJ1-5, reads GAGVSQSPRYKVAKRGQDVALRCDPISGHVSLFWYQQALGQGPEFLTYFQNEAQLDKSGLPSDRFFAERPEGSVSTLKIQRTQQEDSAVYLCASSPGRVGSNQPQHFGDGTRLSIL.

The V call is TRBV5-1, the J call TRBJ1-1; no reliable D call. V lost 2 bases, J lost 1 base, and 12 bases lay in between. Germline CDR1 and CDR2: SGHRS and YFSETQ. The CDR3 covers 15 residues. In DNA form, the CDR3 reads TGCGCCAGCAGCTTCGTTGGGGTGAGGAACACTGAAGCTTTCTTT. Residues: CASSFVGVRNTEAFF.

The chain uses TRBV11-1 and TRBJ1-1, with D hard to call. CDR3 length: 14 residues. V lost 1 base, J lost 4 bases, and 10 bases lay in between. The germline V gene has CDR1 SGHAT and CDR2 FQDESV (reference sequence). CDR3 sequence reads: CASSLGWQSTEAFF. CDR3 nucleotide sequence: TGTGCCAGCAGCTTAGGTTGGCAGAGCACTGAAGCTTTCTTT. The variable domain in full, with the rest retrieved from reference TRBV11-1 and TRBJ1-1, is EAEVAQSPRYKITEKSQAVAFWCDPISGHATLYWYRQILGQGPELLVQFQDESVVDDSQLPKDRFSAERLKGVDSTLKIQPAELGDSAMYLCASSLGWQSTEAFFGQGTRLTVV.

This sequence joins TRBV4-1 and TRBJ2-3, with D perhaps assigned TRBD1 or TRBD2 (5 bases each). V lost 1 base to trimming and J lost 2 bases, with 13 bases between them. This CDR3 contains 16 residues. Germline CDR1 and CDR2: MGHRA and YSYEKL. The CDR3 region has the DNA TGCGCCAGCAGCCAAGTTCCGACGGGACCCACAGATACGCAGTATTTT. It is translated as CASSQVPTGPTDTQYF.

The chain couples TRBV10-3 to TRBJ1-2; D possibly corresponds to TRBD1 (6 bases). Germline V gene lookup returns CDR1 ENHRY and CDR2 SYGVKD. Deletions cut 6 bases from V and 6 bases from J, with 14 bases between. CDR3 length: 13 residues. CDR3 in DNA: TGTGCCATCAGCCCGCAAGGACAGAATGGCTACACCTTC. Protein: CAISPQGQNGYTF.

This clone came up once. The V gene is TRBV7-9, the J gene TRBJ2-7; 9 bases map to TRBD2. This CDR3 spans 15 amino acids. The germline CDR1 and CDR2 sequences are SEHNR and FQNEAQ (reference sequence). Trimming cost V 3 bases and J 4 bases; bases outside gene matches: 7. The CDR3 bases are TGTGCCAGCAGCTTGAGAGGCGGGAGGGCTTACGAGCAGTACTTC. Amino acid sequence: CASSLRGGRAYEQYF. The entire variable domain, with the rest obtained from reference TRBV7-9 and TRBJ2-7, is as follows: DTGVSQNPRHKITKRGQNVTFRCDPISEHNRLYWYRQTLGQGPEFLTYFQNEAQLEKSRLLSDRFSAERPKGSFSTLEIQRTEQGDSAMYLCASSLRGGRAYEQYFGPGTRLTVT.

This clone was seen a single time. This may be a read error, as it is one base from a much larger clone. V usage is TRBV2 and J usage is TRBJ1-5; possibly TRBD1 for D (5 bases). Germline CDR1 SNHLY, CDR2 FYNNEI. V shed 9 bases and J shed 0 bases, with 12 bases lying between them. This CDR3 is 14 amino acids long. The CDR3 DNA is TGTGCCAGTCAGGGCAGTAATAGCAATCAGCCCCAGCATTTT. It encodes CASQGSNSNQPQHF.

The count of this clone is one. V gene TRBV28 combines with J gene TRBJ2-1, with D maybe TRBD2 (6 bases). In germline, CDR1 is MDHEN, CDR2 SYDVKM. V lost 6 bases and J lost 15, with 21 bases in between. The CDR3 consists of 13 residues. CDR3 sequence (DNA): TGTGCCAGCAGCTCCCCCCCGGGGGTAGAGGCGTTCTTC. It encodes CASSSPPGVEAFF.

The J gene is TRBJ2-5, the V gene TRBV27; 8 bases line up with TRBD1. Germline V gene data show CDR1 as MNHEY and CDR2 as SMNVEV (reference sequence). V lost 5 bases to trimming and J lost 7 bases; unmatched junction nucleotides: 9. The CDR3 has 14 amino acids. The CDR3 DNA reads TGTGCCAGCAGTCCCTCAGGGGGCGGTCGGACCCAGTACTTC. It is translated as CASSPSGGGRTQYF.

The table lists this clone with a few counts. The chain links TRBV7-6 to TRBJ2-5, with TRBD2 identical over 7 bases. Looked up from germline, CDR1 is SGHVS and CDR2 is FNYEAQ. The trim removed 1 base at V and 1 base at J, leaving 6 bases unmatched. The CDR3 consists of 16 residues. Here the CDR3 reads CASSLVGAGSQETQYF. The CDR3 DNA sequence: TGTGCCAGCAGCTTAGTAGGAGCGGGGTCCCAAGAGACCCAGTACTTC.

Turning to this clone: Other DNA sequences of this sample code for an identical CDR3. The chain uses TRBV5-1 and TRBJ2-2, with D perhaps TRBD1 (5 bases). V lost 5 bases and J 4 bases, leaving 12 bases between the germline ends. The CDR3 totals 14 residues. The germline CDR1 and CDR2 sequences are SGHRS and YFSETQ. The chain's CDR3 is CASSPRDVTGELFF. The CDR3 bases are TGCGCCAGCAGTCCCAGGGATGTCACCGGGGAGCTGTTTTTT.

The chain is built from TRBV7-2 and TRBJ2-3; TRBD2 matches at 7 bases. The germline gives CDR1 SGHTA, CDR2 FQGNSA. This CDR3 is built from 15 residues. J lost 6 bases, V lost 3 bases, and 9 bases had no gene match. CDR3 sequence reads: CASSFLNYGGDTQYF. In DNA form, the CDR3 reads TGTGCCAGCAGCTTCCTCAACTACGGGGGGGATACGCAGTATTTT.

This clone was counted a single time. V and J are TRBV5-1 and TRBJ2-5; 11 nucleotides line up with TRBD2. The CDR3 contains 15 residues. The junction had 4 bases not matched to a gene; V was cut back by 1 base and J by 5 bases. Germline V CDR1 and CDR2: SGHRS, YFSETQ. The CDR3 DNA reads TGCGCCAGCAGCTTGACTAGCGGGAGTGGGGAGACCCAGTACTTC. Translated, it gives CASSLTSGSGETQYF.

Only a few counts were recorded for this clone. This rearrangement joins TRBV18 to TRBJ2-5; D tentatively fits TRBD1 or TRBD2 (5 bases each). The ends were cut back, 5 bases at V and 5 bases at J, with 15 bases in the middle. Germline V gene data show CDR1 as KGHSH and CDR2 as LQKENI. CDR3 length: 14 residues. Here the CDR3 reads CASSSGTNGETQYF. The CDR3 DNA is TGTGCCAGCTCATCCGGGACGAATGGGGAGACCCAGTACTTC. Full variable domain (missing parts from reference TRBV18 and TRBJ2-5): NAGVMQNPRHLVRRRGQEARLRCSPMKGHSHVYWYRQLPEEGLKFMVYLQKENIIDESGMPKERFSAEFPKEGPSILRIQQVVRGDSAAYFCASSSGTNGETQYFGPGTRLLVL.

The chain links TRBV25-1 to TRBJ2-1; 8 positions match TRBD1. Germline loops: CDR1 MGHDK, CDR2 SYGVNS. With V trimmed by 5 bases and J by 8 bases, 5 bases remained unmatched. CDR3 length: 13 amino acids. The CDR3 sequence: CASSPRGRDEQFF. The CDR3 coding sequence is TGTGCCAGCAGTCCCAGGGGGCGCGATGAGCAGTTCTTC.

The J gene is TRBJ1-1, the V gene TRBV19, with D maybe TRBD1 (5 bases). Per germline, CDR1 LNHDA and CDR2 SQIVND (reference sequence). The CDR3 spans 15 residues. The ends were cut back, 6 bases at V and 3 bases at J, with 17 bases in the middle. The CDR3 bases are TGTGCCAGTAGCGAGGGGCGGCCTCGGGACACTGAAGCTTTCTTT. Protein product: CASSEGRPRDTEAFF.

The chain employs TRBV4-2 and TRBJ1-1, with D uncertain. Trimming stripped 0 bases from V and 10 bases from J, with 12 bases between. This CDR3 has 13 residues. CDR1 is LGHNA and CDR2 is YNFKEQ in the germline V gene. The CDR3 reads CASSQDEAATAFF. CDR3 coding DNA: TGTGCCAGCAGCCAAGACGAGGCCGCGACAGCTTTCTTT.

The chain has TRBV5-6 and TRBJ2-7; 13 bases fit TRBD2. Germline V CDR1 and CDR2: SGHDT, YYEEEE. This CDR3 is built from 16 residues. The junction had 7 bases not matched to a gene; V was cut back by 0 bases and J by 7 bases. The CDR3: CASSLAGLAGVSEQYF. In nucleotides, the CDR3 is TGTGCCAGCAGCTTGGCCGGACTAGCGGGAGTTTCGGAGCAGTACTTC.

The V gene is TRBV19, the J gene TRBJ2-1; TRBD1 agrees at 8 bases. Germline-derived CDR1 and CDR2 are LNHDA and SQIVND (reference sequence). This CDR3 has 15 residues. The V segment lost 7 bases and the J segment 7 bases; nucleotides outside the gene matches: 12. The CDR3 nucleotides are TGTGCCAGTATCCCCGGACAGGGTCGGGGAAATGAGCAGTTCTTC. Translation: CASIPGQGRGNEQFF.

The chain joins TRBV6-1 to TRBJ2-1; the D is unclear. V lost 3 bases, J lost 3 bases, and 12 bases lay in between. Germline V gene sequence: CDR1 MNHNS, CDR2 SASEGT. The CDR3 is made up of 15 amino acids. CDR3 residues: CASSDRPADYNEQFF. CDR3 DNA sequence: TGTGCCAGCAGTGACCGGCCGGCGGACTACAATGAGCAGTTCTTC.